The 14 T cell receptor beta chains below were found in one sample sequenced in a study of long-term antiretroviral therapy in people with HIV. Samples were assayed with immunoSEQ v3.0 at survey level. Sequencing was performed with immunoSEQ multiplex PCR; in TCRdb, only in-frame clones are kept and a portion is missing. Of tens of thousands of clones in the sample, over 80% are singletons; the top ten hold 9% to 15%. The input for sequencing was unsorted PBMCs, taken 1.6 years after starting antiretroviral therapy. These receptors all stem from a man between 40 and 49 years old with HIV.

V usage is TRBV7-6 and J usage is TRBJ2-4, with a possible D match to TRBD1 (6 bases). The V gene lost 2 bases and the J gene lost 0 bases, with 20 bases spanning the gap. The length of the CDR3 is 19 residues. In germline, CDR1 is SGHVS, CDR2 FNYEAQ. In DNA, the CDR3 is TGTGCCAGCAGCTTATGGGCCAGGGGATTAAATCTAGCCAAAAACATTCAGTACTTC. Translation: CASSLWARGLNLAKNIQYF.

The chain links TRBV18 to TRBJ1-4; no clear D. Per the germline V gene, CDR1 is KGHSH and CDR2 is LQKENI. V gave up 3 bases and J gave up 0 bases, with 5 bases separating them. There are 14 residues in the CDR3. CDR3 in amino acids: CASSPTATNEKLFF. The CDR3 nucleotides read TGTGCCAGCTCACCTACTGCAACTAATGAAAAACTGTTTTTT.

This CDR3 is CASSSPGQGLNTEAFF. The CDR3 DNA sequence: TGTGCCAGCAGCTCTCCGGGACAGGGTCTGAACACTGAAGCTTTCTTT. The genes are TRBV13 and TRBJ1-1, with 9 bases fitting TRBD1. Unmatched junction bases numbered 6, after V lost 4 bases and J lost 0 bases. CDR3 length: 16 residues. Per the germline V gene, CDR1 is PRHDT and CDR2 is FYEKMQ (reference sequence).

The chain uses TRBV15 and TRBJ2-3; the match to TRBD2 covers 10 bases. With 1 base clipped from V and 5 bases from J, the junction kept 6 bases outside the gene matches. The CDR3 runs to 16 residues. Germline lookup yields CDR1 LNHNV and CDR2 YYDKDF (reference sequence). CDR3: CATSRGSGGAGDTQYF. CDR3 nucleotide sequence: TGTGCCACCAGCAGAGGGAGCGGGGGGGCCGGAGATACGCAGTATTTT.

The chain is built from TRBV10-1 and TRBJ2-3; TRBD2 might be the D (6 bases). The germline V gene encodes CDR1 WNHNN and CDR2 SYGVQD (reference sequence). The CDR3 runs 14 residues. V was cut by 6 bases and J by 5 bases, with 15 bases left in between. This CDR3 reads CASRGGTAGDTQYF. CDR3 in DNA: TGCGCCAGCAGAGGCGGGACCGCCGGAGATACGCAGTATTTT.

V and J are TRBV28 and TRBJ1-1; D is uncertain. The V gene's germline CDR1 is MDHEN and CDR2 SYDVKM. The CDR3 spans 11 residues. With 6 bases removed from V and 8 bases from J, the gap between germline ends came to 10 bases. The chain's CDR3 is CASRGPHEAFF. The CDR3 bases are TGTGCCAGCAGGGGCCCCCACGAAGCTTTCTTT. The full variable domain, its missing parts supplied by reference TRBV28 and TRBJ1-1, is DVKVTQSSRYLVKRTGEKVFLECVQDMDHENMFWYRQDPGLGLRLIYFSYDVKMKEKGDIPEGYSVSREKKERFSLILESASTNQTSMYLCASRGPHEAFFGQGTRLTVV.

The rearrangement joins TRBV30 to TRBJ2-7, with 10 bases lining up with TRBD1. V trimming: 1 base; J trimming: 5 bases; junction bases outside the gene matches: 2. The CDR3 is 13 residues long. Germline values: CDR1 GTSNPN, CDR2 SVGIG (reference sequence). CDR3 DNA: TGTGCCTGGAGTGCAGGACAGGGGGACGAGCAGTACTTC. Translating it yields CAWSAGQGDEQYF.

V usage is TRBV5-8 and J usage is TRBJ2-7, with D maybe TRBD1 (5 bases). Germline CDR1 is SGHTS and CDR2 is YDEGEE. V was pared by 6 bases and J by 6 bases, with 10 bases between. This CDR3 region has 11 residues. The CDR3 nucleotides read TGTGCCAGCACCAGGGTTGGCGAGCAGTACTTC. This sequence encodes CASTRVGEQYF. The whole variable domain, filled in from reference TRBV5-8 and TRBJ2-7, reads EAGVTQSPTHLIKTRGQQATLRCSPISGHTSVYWYQQALGLGLQFLLWYDEGEERNRGNFPPRFSGRQFPNYSSELNVNALELEDSALYLCASTRVGEQYFGPGTRLTVT.

The chain uses TRBV13 and TRBJ2-1, with TRBD2 as a possible D gene (5 bases). The V end lost 5 bases, the J end lost 9 bases, and 14 bases lay between the germline ends. The CDR3 totals 13 residues. CDR1 is PRHDT, CDR2 FYEKMQ, per germline (reference sequence). CDR3: CASSTRLQPEQFF. CDR3 in DNA: TGTGCCAGCAGCACCCGACTACAGCCTGAGCAGTTCTTC.

This chain joins TRBV5-6 and TRBJ2-1; D ambiguous. The V gene's germline CDR1 is SGHDT and CDR2 YYEEEE. The CDR3 totals 14 residues. The ends were cut back, 1 base at V and 4 bases at J, with 9 bases in the middle. This chain's CDR3 is CASSLPNRYNEQFF. The CDR3 nucleotides are TGTGCCAGCAGCTTGCCGAACAGATACAATGAGCAGTTCTTC.

The rearrangement uses TRBV7-8 and TRBJ1-1; maybe TRBD1 (6 bases). Germline-derived CDR1 and CDR2 are SGHVS and FQNEAQ. V was cut by 8 bases and J by 5 bases, with 15 bases left in between. This CDR3 comprises 13 residues. CDR3 region: CASSAIRGTEAFF. The CDR3 region has the DNA TGTGCCAGCTCTGCGATCAGGGGTACTGAAGCTTTCTTT.

This clone was picked up a small number of times. In DNA form, the CDR3 reads TGCGCCAGCAGCCAAGACCGGGCGGGAGTAAACTACGAGCAGTACTTC. Encoded protein: CASSQDRAGVNYEQYF. The V and J genes are TRBV4-1 and TRBJ2-7; 7 bases map to TRBD2. CDR3 length: 16 amino acids. The germline CDR1 and CDR2 sequences are MGHRA and YSYEKL. V lost 0 bases to trimming and J lost 3 bases; unmatched junction nucleotides: 8.

J is TRBJ2-7 and V is TRBV11-3, with D unresolved. V lost 4 bases and J lost 2, with 12 bases in between. In germline, CDR1 is SGHNT, CDR2 YENEEA. CDR3 length equals 14 residues. CDR3 sequence reads: CASSYFPGPYEQYF. The DNA of the CDR3 is TGTGCCAGCAGCTACTTTCCAGGACCCTACGAGCAGTACTTC. Based on the CDR3 plus reference TRBV11-3 and TRBJ2-7, the full variable domain is EAGVVQSPRYKIIEKKQPVAFWCNPISGHNTLYWYLQNLGQGPELLIRYENEEAVDDSQLPKDRFSAERLKGVDSTLKIQPAELGDSAVYLCASSYFPGPYEQYFGPGTRLTVT.

The chain employs TRBV13 and TRBJ2-7, with 13 bases matching TRBD2. This CDR3 is built from 16 residues. Trimming took 3 bases from V and 8 from J; bases not matched to a gene: 10. The germline gives CDR1 PRHDT, CDR2 FYEKMQ (reference sequence). The CDR3 loop is CASSFGGLAGDQQQYF. CDR3 sequence (DNA): TGTGCCAGCAGCTTTGGAGGACTAGCGGGAGACCAGCAGCAGTACTTC.